This T cell receptor beta chain is drawn from a study of blood T cells in healthy people across ages. Study at large: The template switching approach captured approximately one barcoded beta molecule for every two T cells. Study-level points and caveats: What prevented conclusive comparison of naive and antigen-experienced cells was that PBMCs were unsorted.

Trimming stripped 5 bases from V and 6 bases from J, with 11 bases between. The CDR3 runs to 13 residues. The authors ran a second PCR of about 6 to 11 cycles using a sample-barcoded 5' primer and a J-beta primer mix. Unique molecular identifiers of 12 random nucleotides labeled each cDNA. From each sample, at least 3 million paired-end reads containing CDR3 were obtained. Via MiXCR, TCRdb re-called the 5' RACE reads, giving one row per CDR3 protein. The repertoire consists of some 1.5 million distinct CDR3 sequences, with approximately 28% occurring once and the leading ten covering 7.7%. In this sample, this clonotype turned up many times. The target antigen is unknown.

Sequenced: blood. The genes are TRBV12-3 or TRBV12-4 and TRBJ2-1; D is unclear. The receptor's source is a woman in her 30s in good health. The CDR3 here is CASSVDKVNEQFF. CDR3 DNA sequence: TGTGCCAGCAGTGTCGACAAAGTCAATGAGCAGTTCTTC.